This TCR beta chain appears in the sequencing data of a study of T cell responses to AZD1222 COVID-19 vaccine. Study-wide points: Spike-specific TCR breadth and depth rose after two AZD1222 doses. Of spike-specific TCRs, nearly half reportedly target regions left unmutated in variants. With dominance at 160-218 and 743-854, vaccine-associated CD4 TCRs spanned spike.

Turning to this clone: Antigen unknown.

With 10 bases clipped from V and 1 base from J, the junction kept 6 bases outside the gene matches. Germline CDR1 and CDR2: WNHNN and SYGVQD (reference sequence). The CDR3 consists of 14 residues. The assay was immunoSEQ multiplex PCR, and TCRdb's table has in-frame clones only and misses some. The sample gives 75,000 to 80,000 clones, roughly 80% of which show up once; 25% to 30% is in the top ten. This TCR came from an adult who received the MenACWY meningococcal vaccine as a control. V is TRBV10-1 and J is TRBJ1-5; 8 bases are shared with TRBD1. The source was peripheral blood, collected 28 days after the second dose of the MenACWY control vaccine. The CDR3 loop is CANKGQGSNQPQHF. Here the CDR3 DNA reads TGCGCCAACAAAGGACAGGGAAGCAATCAGCCCCAGCATTTT.